This TCR beta chain appears in the sequencing data of a study of cytomegalovirus exposure and HLA in healthy donors. On the study more broadly: Out of approximately 400 genotyped donors, roughly 78% belonged to the Caucasian-associated ancestry cluster. Study-level findings and limits: Per a later analysis, HLA-associated TCR beta chains showed more clonal expansion than other, equally common TCR beta chains. Sequencing had likely introduced a cluster of highly shared sequence variants as an artifact. V- and J-gene trimming of TCR beta was linked (in a later analysis) to a missense DCLRE1C variant.

The PCR employed 60 Vbeta primers together with 13 Jbeta primers. TCRdb keeps only in-frame clones here, not all; method: immunoSEQ multiplex PCR. This sample has approximately 150,000 clones, with over 65% found just once. The CDR3 sequence is 18 residues long. V was shortened by 6 bases and J by 2 bases, with 20 bases between the two germline ends. Germline V gene data show CDR1 as LNHDA and CDR2 as SQIVND (reference sequence). Worth noting for this clone: Its antigen remains unidentified.

Sequenced input: PBMCs. The V call is TRBV19, the J call TRBJ2-6, with TRBD2 as a possible D gene (7 bases). The receptor was derived from a female donor in good health and CMV-seronegative. The CDR3 DNA reads TGTGCCAGTAGCCTGGCCGGGGGGCTAACCACTGGGGCCAACGTCCTGACTTTC. Protein sequence: CASSLAGGLTTGANVLTF.